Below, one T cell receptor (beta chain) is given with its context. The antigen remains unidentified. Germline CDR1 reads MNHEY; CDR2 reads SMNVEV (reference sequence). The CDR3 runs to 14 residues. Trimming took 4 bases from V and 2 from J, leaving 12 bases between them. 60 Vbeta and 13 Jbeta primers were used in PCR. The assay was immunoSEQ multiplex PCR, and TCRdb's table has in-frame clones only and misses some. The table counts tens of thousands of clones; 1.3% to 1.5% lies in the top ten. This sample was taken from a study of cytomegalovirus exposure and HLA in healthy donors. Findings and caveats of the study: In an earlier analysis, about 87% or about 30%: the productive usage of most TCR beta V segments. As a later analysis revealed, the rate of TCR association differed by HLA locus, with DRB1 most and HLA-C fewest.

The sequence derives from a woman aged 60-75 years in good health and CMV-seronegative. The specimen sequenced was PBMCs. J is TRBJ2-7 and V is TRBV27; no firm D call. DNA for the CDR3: TGTGCCAGCAGTTCTTACACCACCACCTACGAGCAGTACTTC. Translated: CASSSYTTTYEQYF.